This T cell receptor (beta chain) was identified during a study of T and B cells in COVID-19 patients. Study summary: Blood was sampled from COVID-19 patients who were either actively infected or recovered. Study observations and caveats: At recovery TRB diversity and richness exceeded healthy donors, after highly clonal active COVID-19 repertoires.

In this sample, this clonotype is medium-sized. Its antigen is currently unknown. The CDR3 length is 12 residues. Looked up from germline, CDR1 is SGHDT and CDR2 is YYEEEE. Trimming removed 5 bases at V and 7 bases at J, with 11 bases between. Each TRB amplification used roughly 230-550 ng of genomic DNA from blood. BIOMED2 TRB-A/B primer pools were used in multiplex TRB PCR. MiXCR, applied by TCRdb to the multiplex PCR reads, yields one record per CDR3 protein. This table holds over 8,000 distinct CDR3 sequences, around 30% found once. The chain is built from TRBV5-6 and TRBJ2-3; no reliable D call. The receptor was isolated from a human donor who had recovered from COVID-19. The specimen was blood. The DNA of the CDR3 is TGTGCCAGCAGTCCACTAACCAATACGCAGTATTTT. The encoded protein is CASSPLTNTQYF.